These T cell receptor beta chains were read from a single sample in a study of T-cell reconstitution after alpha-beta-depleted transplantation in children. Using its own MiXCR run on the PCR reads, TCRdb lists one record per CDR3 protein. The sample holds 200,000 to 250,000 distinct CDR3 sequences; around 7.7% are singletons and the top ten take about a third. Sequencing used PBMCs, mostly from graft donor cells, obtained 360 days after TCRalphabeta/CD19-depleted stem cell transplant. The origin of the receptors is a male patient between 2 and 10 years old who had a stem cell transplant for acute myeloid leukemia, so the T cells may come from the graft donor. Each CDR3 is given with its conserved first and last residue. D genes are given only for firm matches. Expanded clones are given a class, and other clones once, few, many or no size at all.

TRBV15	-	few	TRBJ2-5	CATSRDRTVQETQYF	TGTGCCACCAGCAGAGATAGGACAGTCCAAGAGACCCAGTACTTC
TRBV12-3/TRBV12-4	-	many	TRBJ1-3	CASSHGNTIYF	TGTGCCAGCAGTCACGGAAACACCATATATTTT
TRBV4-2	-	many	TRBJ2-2	CASSQVTVLVTGELFF	TGTGCCAGCAGCCAAGTTACCGTTCTCGTCACCGGGGAGCTGTTTTTT
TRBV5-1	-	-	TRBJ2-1	CASSSLVRAPYNEQFF	TGCGCCAGCAGTAGCTTGGTCCGGGCTCCCTACAATGAGCAGTTCTTC
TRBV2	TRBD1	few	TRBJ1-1	CASARQGGTEAFF	TGTGCCAGCGCCCGACAGGGTGGCACTGAAGCTTTCTTT
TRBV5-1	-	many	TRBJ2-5	CASSLGLQGVETQYF	TGCGCCAGCAGCTTGGGTCTTCAGGGAGTGGAGACCCAGTACTTC
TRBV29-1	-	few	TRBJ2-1	CSVRTPAGDNYNEQFF	TGCAGCGTCCGAACCCCAGCAGGGGATAACTACAATGAGCAGTTCTTC
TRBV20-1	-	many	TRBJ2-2	CSAVPGTGELFF	TGCAGTGCTGTTCCGGGTACCGGGGAGCTGTTTTTT
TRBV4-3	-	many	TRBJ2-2	CASSHLIASTGELFF	TGCGCCAGCAGCCATTTAATAGCCAGCACCGGGGAGCTGTTTTTT
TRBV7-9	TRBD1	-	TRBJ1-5	CASSPTGTNQPQHF	TGTGCCAGCAGCCCGACAGGGACCAATCAGCCCCAGCATTTT
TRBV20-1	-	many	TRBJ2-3	CSARYGATDTQYF	TGCAGTGCTAGATATGGGGCCACAGATACGCAGTATTTT
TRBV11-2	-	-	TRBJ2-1	CASSSGTHLNNEQFF	TGTGCCAGCAGCTCCGGCACTCACCTTAACAATGAGCAGTTCTTC
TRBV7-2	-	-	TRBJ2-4	CASSLDWPSIQYF	TGTGCCAGCAGCCTCGATTGGCCAAGCATTCAGTACTTC
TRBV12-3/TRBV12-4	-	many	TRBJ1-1	CASTPGAFF	TGTGCCAGCACCCCTGGGGCTTTCTTT
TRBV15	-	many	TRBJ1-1	CATSRGLQGMNTEAFF	TGTGCCACCAGCAGAGGCTTGCAGGGAATGAACACTGAAGCTTTCTTT
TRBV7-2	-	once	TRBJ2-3	CASSWGAVTDTQYF	TGTGCCAGCAGCTGGGGGGCGGTTACAGATACGCAGTATTTT
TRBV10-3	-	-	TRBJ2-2	CAIRGVNTGELFF	TGTGCCATAAGGGGAGTTAACACCGGGGAGCTGTTTTTT
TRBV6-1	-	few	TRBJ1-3	CASSVDWARNTIYF	TGTGCCAGCAGTGTGGACTGGGCCAGAAACACCATATATTTT
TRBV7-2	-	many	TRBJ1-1	CASSLNPGRGNTEAFF	TGTGCCAGCAGCTTAAACCCGGGACGGGGGAACACTGAAGCTTTCTTT
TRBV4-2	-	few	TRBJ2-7	CASSQAREYPYEQYF	TGTGCCAGCAGCCAAGCAAGGGAGTACCCCTACGAGCAGTACTTC
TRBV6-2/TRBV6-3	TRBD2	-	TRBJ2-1	CASRQQLAPAGDEQFF	TGTGCCAGCAGGCAACAACTAGCGCCAGCCGGCGATGAGCAGTTCTTC
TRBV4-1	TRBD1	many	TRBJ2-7	CASSQPYRGSYEQYF	TGCGCCAGCAGCCAACCTTACAGGGGATCCTACGAGCAGTACTTC
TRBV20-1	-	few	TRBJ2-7	CSVTLPAGSSYEQYF	TGCAGTGTTACGCTCCCGGCGGGCAGCTCCTACGAGCAGTACTTC
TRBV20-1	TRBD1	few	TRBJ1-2	CSAHDRASGYTF	TGCAGTGCCCACGACAGGGCAAGTGGCTACACCTTC
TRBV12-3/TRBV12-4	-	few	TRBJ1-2	CASSPYRDSFYGYTF	TGTGCCAGCAGCCCGTACCGTGATTCTTTCTATGGCTACACCTTC
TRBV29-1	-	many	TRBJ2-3	CSVCRRARDTQYF	TGCAGCGTGTGTCGCAGGGCCCGGGATACGCAGTATTTT
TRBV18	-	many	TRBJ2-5	CASSRGSGIQETQYF	TGTGCCAGCTCACGAGGCTCCGGGATCCAAGAGACCCAGTACTTC
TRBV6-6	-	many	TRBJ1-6	CASSSGATLHF	TGTGCCAGCAGCTCAGGTGCTACCCTCCACTTT
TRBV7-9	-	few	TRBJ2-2	CASRTGWRNGELFF	TGTGCCAGCAGGACCGGCTGGAGGAACGGGGAGCTGTTTTTT
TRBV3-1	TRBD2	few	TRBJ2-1	CASSQDLAGAVWGQFF	TGTGCCAGCAGCCAAGATCTAGCGGGAGCCGTATGGGGGCAGTTCTTC
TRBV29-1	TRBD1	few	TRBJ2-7	CSVTPGGGEQYF	TGCAGCGTGACCCCAGGGGGCGGTGAGCAGTACTTC
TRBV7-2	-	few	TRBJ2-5	CASSPQNQETQYF	TGTGCCAGCAGCCCGCAGAACCAAGAGACCCAGTACTTC